Each of the 27 T cell receptor beta chains below was sequenced from the same sample in a study of beta chain features in type 1 diabetes. Since all of the isolated RNA was reverse transcribed, expressed TCRB transcripts were what got sequenced. Assay used: immunoSEQ multiplex PCR; TCRdb lists only in-frame clones, some missing. The sample shows 150,000 or so clones, about 9.8% of them seen only once. Sequencing was performed on central memory CD4+ T cells from blood. The source is a woman under 30 in good health.

The sample holds a few counts of this clone. The chain uses TRBV27 and TRBJ1-2; 8 bases line up with TRBD1. The germline CDR1 and CDR2 sequences are MNHEY and SMNVEV (reference sequence). V lost 3 bases and J lost 8; bases outside the gene matches: 11. The CDR3 totals 15 residues. The DNA of the CDR3 is TGTGCCAGCAGTTTCGGACAGGGCGGTAGAAGCGGCTACACCTTC. Translation: CASSFGQGGRSGYTF.

The CDR3 region is CASSYSISDSGQYF. CDR3 bases: TGTGCCAGCAGTTACTCGATCTCCGATTCCGGGCAGTATTTT. J is TRBJ2-3 and V is TRBV6-6; D remains ambiguous. Germline lookup yields CDR1 MNHNY and CDR2 SVGAGI (reference sequence). The CDR3 contains 14 residues. Between the trimmed V and J ends, which lost 0 bases and 11 bases, there was a span of 15 bases.

V gene TRBV4-1 combines with J gene TRBJ2-5; 15 bases agree with TRBD2. The CDR3 consists of 17 residues. Germline loops: CDR1 MGHRA, CDR2 YSYEKL. The V and J ends lost 3 bases and 5 bases, in that order; junction bases with no gene match: 7. CDR3 DNA: TGCGCCAGCAGCCAGGGACTAGCGGGGGGACAGTTGGAGACCCAGTACTTC. Encoded protein: CASSQGLAGGQLETQYF.

This clone was detected many times. The chain is built from TRBV4-3 and TRBJ2-7, with D maybe TRBD2 (6 bases). This CDR3 is 15 amino acids long. From germline, CDR1 is LGHNA and CDR2 YSLEER. Trimming pared 0 bases from V and 6 bases from J, leaving 15 bases between. For the CDR3, the DNA is TGCGCCAGCAGCCAAGATGGCGGGGCACTTCCCGAGCAGTACTTC. The encoded protein is CASSQDGGALPEQYF.

The table lists this clone with a few counts. V and J are TRBV6-5 and TRBJ1-2; TRBD1 aligns across 7 bases. Germline V CDR1 and CDR2: MNHEY, SVGAGI. The V gene end was trimmed by 5 bases and the J gene end by 4 bases; junction bases not matched to a gene: 7. The CDR3 totals 14 residues. The CDR3 protein is CASSPDRMGYGYTF. CDR3 DNA sequence: TGTGCCAGCAGTCCGGACAGGATGGGCTATGGCTACACCTTC.

The chain couples TRBV7-2 to TRBJ1-5; no clear D gene. Trimming cost V 0 bases and J 6 bases, with 15 bases left between them. The germline gives CDR1 SGHTA, CDR2 FQGNSA. The CDR3 runs 16 residues. The CDR3 nucleotides are TGTGCCAGCAGCTTAGCAAGTGGAGCGGGCGGTCAGCCCCAGCATTTT. Protein: CASSLASGAGGQPQHF.

This chain uses TRBV30 with TRBJ1-3; D unclear. The CDR3 has 15 amino acids. Trimming removed 4 bases at V and 1 base at J, with 14 bases between. Germline V CDR1 and CDR2: GTSNPN, SVGIG (reference sequence). CDR3 DNA sequence: TGTGCCTGGACCCACGGGAGGTATTCTGGAAACACCATATATTTT. Translating it yields CAWTHGRYSGNTIYF.

This clone has only a few counts. The V gene is TRBV2, the J gene TRBJ2-7; a weak D match, TRBD1 (5 bases). CDR1 is SNHLY and CDR2 is FYNNEI in the germline V gene. Trimming removed 6 bases from V and 0 bases from J, with 15 bases in between. This CDR3 is built from 15 residues. The CDR3: CASRLNRRSSYEQYF. The CDR3 DNA sequence: TGTGCCAGCAGGCTAAACAGGCGTAGCTCCTACGAGCAGTACTTC.

The chain recombines TRBV5-1 with TRBJ2-5, with 8 bases fitting TRBD1. The V and J ends lost 2 bases and 6 bases, in that order; junction bases with no gene match: 6. Germline assignment: CDR1 SGHRS and CDR2 YFSETQ. CDR3 length equals 14 residues. The CDR3 loop is CASSLRGQGKTQYF. The DNA of the CDR3 is TGCGCCAGCAGCTTAAGAGGACAGGGAAAGACCCAGTACTTC.

On this clone: Relative to the germline gene, one junction end is altered; a read error may explain this. This chain links TRBV2 with TRBJ2-5; D gene ambiguous. The V gene's germline CDR1 is SNHLY and CDR2 FYNNEI. The length of the CDR3 is 11 residues. CDR3 nucleotide sequence: TGTGCCAGCAGCGAAGTTAGCCCCCAGTACTTC. It encodes CASSEVSPQYF.

The chain couples TRBV18 to TRBJ2-7, with 7 bases identical to TRBD1. CDR1 is KGHSH and CDR2 is LQKENI in the germline V gene. The CDR3 has 13 residues. J gave up 5 bases and V 2 bases, and 3 bases lay outside the gene matches. CDR3: CASSPTGVHEQYF. CDR3 coding DNA: TGTGCCAGCTCACCAACAGGGGTCCACGAGCAGTACTTC.

This clone has only a few counts. The chain links TRBV29-1 to TRBJ1-4; a possible D gene is TRBD1 (6 bases). The CDR3 runs 14 residues. The V and J ends lost 3 bases and 1 base respectively, with 9 bases between them. CDR1 is SQVTM and CDR2 is ANQGSEA in the germline V gene. The DNA for the CDR3 is TGCAGCGTTGATAGCAGGGGAACTAATGAAAAACTGTTTTTT. It specifies CSVDSRGTNEKLFF.

In DNA form, the CDR3 reads TGCAGCGTTGTCGGGGGGCCCGAGAGAGTCTACACCTTC. It is translated as CSVVGGPERVYTF. The J gene is TRBJ1-2, the V gene TRBV29-1; perhaps TRBD1 as D (6 bases). The germline CDR1 and CDR2 sequences are SQVTM and ANQGSEA. V was cut by 4 bases and J by 10 bases, with 19 bases left in between. The CDR3 is 13 residues long.

This clone has a handful of counts. The rearrangement links TRBV19 to TRBJ1-5, with TRBD1 matching 8 bases. The CDR3 runs 15 residues. Unmatched junction bases numbered 6, after V lost 7 bases and J lost 1 base. Per germline, CDR1 LNHDA and CDR2 SQIVND (reference sequence). This chain's CDR3 is CASMGQEKSNQPQHF. As DNA, the CDR3 is TGTGCCAGTATGGGACAGGAGAAGAGCAATCAGCCCCAGCATTTT.

This chain joins TRBV30 and TRBJ2-1; 9 positions agree with TRBD2. Trimming cost V 3 bases and J 5 bases; bases outside gene matches: 5. Germline assignment: CDR1 GTSNPN and CDR2 SVGIG (reference sequence). This CDR3 is built from 14 residues. The CDR3 here is CAWRKGLANNEQFF. CDR3 DNA sequence: TGTGCCTGGAGGAAAGGACTAGCGAACAATGAGCAGTTCTTC.

This clone was recorded a few times. In nucleotides, the CDR3 is TGTGCCAGCACCAAGGAGCTGGATACGCAGTATTTT. This codes for CASTKELDTQYF. This chain uses TRBV6-6 with TRBJ2-3, with no clear D. Between the trimmed V and J ends, which lost 7 bases and 6 bases, there was a span of 11 bases. Germline assignment: CDR1 MNHNY and CDR2 SVGAGI (reference sequence). The CDR3 loop spans 12 amino acids.

The rearrangement joins TRBV4-3 to TRBJ1-2; possible D gene TRBD1, 5 bases. The CDR3 has 15 residues. The V and J ends lost 3 bases and 4 bases respectively, with 15 bases between them. Germline-derived CDR1 and CDR2 are LGHNA and YSLEER. The CDR3 DNA reads TGCGCCAGCAGCCAGGGGATCGGGGGGTCCTATGGCTACACCTTC. This sequence encodes CASSQGIGGSYGYTF.

This clone was observed a few times. V usage is TRBV28 and J usage is TRBJ2-7, with unresolved D. This CDR3 region has 13 residues. Trimming took off 6 bases at V and 0 bases at J, with 9 bases between the two ends. Germline CDR1 is MDHEN and CDR2 is SYDVKM. The CDR3 loop reads CASSGANSYEQYF. The CDR3 nucleotides read TGTGCCAGCAGCGGAGCGAACTCCTACGAGCAGTACTTC.

The CDR3, as DNA: TGCGCCAGCAGCCCCAGCGGGGGTGGAGATACGCAGTATTTT. Amino acid sequence: CASSPSGGGDTQYF. The genes are TRBV4-1 and TRBJ2-3; 8 bases agree with TRBD2. V gave up 4 bases and J gave up 5 bases; unmatched junction bases: 5. The CDR3 is made up of 14 amino acids. The germline gives CDR1 MGHRA, CDR2 YSYEKL.

The rearrangement links TRBV2 to TRBJ2-7, with 7 bases that match TRBD1. CDR1 and CDR2 (germline): SNHLY, FYNNEI. V gave up 6 bases and J gave up 1 base; unmatched junction bases: 9. This CDR3 region has 15 residues. The CDR3 loop reads CASSETGTASYEQYF. The CDR3 DNA is TGTGCCAGCAGCGAGACCGGGACAGCGTCCTACGAGCAGTACTTC. Full variable domain (rest looked up from reference TRBV2 and TRBJ2-7): EPEVTQTPSHQVTQMGQEVILRCVPISNHLYFYWYRQILGQKVEFLVSFYNNEISEKSEIFDDQFSVERPDGSNFTLKIRSTKLEDSAMYFCASSETGTASYEQYFGPGTRLTVT.

This clone occurred a few times. The chain uses TRBV7-2 and TRBJ2-5, with 9 bases lining up with TRBD1. The CDR3 sequence is 15 residues long. V was clipped by 2 bases and J by 5 bases; unmatched bases: 6. Germline V gene sequence: CDR1 SGHTA, CDR2 FQGNSA. The CDR3 protein is CASSLQDRGGETQYF. The DNA for the CDR3 is TGTGCCAGCAGCTTACAGGACAGGGGTGGCGAGACCCAGTACTTC.

The chain is built from TRBV30 and TRBJ2-3; TRBD2 matches 11 bases. The V segment lost 3 bases and the J segment 1 base; nucleotides outside the gene matches: 0. The CDR3 totals 14 residues. Germline V gene sequence: CDR1 GTSNPN, CDR2 SVGIG (reference sequence). The CDR3: CAWRTSGGTDTQYF. CDR3 bases: TGTGCCTGGAGGACTAGCGGGGGCACAGATACGCAGTATTTT.

The genes are TRBV30 and TRBJ1-5, with D unclear. The CDR3 covers 13 residues. Trimming removed 1 base at V and 9 bases at J, with 13 bases between. The germline CDR1 and CDR2 sequences are GTSNPN and SVGIG (reference sequence). The CDR3 loop reads CAWSGRSLGPQHF. In DNA form, the CDR3 reads TGTGCCTGGAGTGGACGGAGCTTGGGGCCCCAGCATTTT.

The chain recombines TRBV6-6 with TRBJ1-3; D gene ambiguous. The CDR3 extends over 15 amino acids. From germline, CDR1 is MNHNY and CDR2 SVGAGI (reference sequence). The ends were cut back, 4 bases at V and 1 base at J, with 11 bases in the middle. CDR3 in amino acids: CASSFSPLSGNTIYF. The DNA of the CDR3 is TGTGCCAGCAGTTTCTCCCCGTTATCTGGAAACACCATATATTTT.

This clone was seen more than once but under ten times. The V gene is TRBV5-1, the J gene TRBJ2-1, with TRBD2 matching over 8 bases. The V gene's germline CDR1 is SGHRS and CDR2 YFSETQ. The length of the CDR3 is 15 residues. The J segment lost 7 bases and the V segment lost 1 base, leaving 7 bases of the junction unmatched. CDR3 DNA sequence: TGCGCCAGCAGCTTGAGAGCGGGAGCGCATAATGAGCAGTTCTTC. Translated, it gives CASSLRAGAHNEQFF.

This clone appeared a few times. The chain links TRBV11-2 to TRBJ1-6, with D unresolved. The V end lost 4 bases, the J end lost 9 bases, and 13 bases lay between the germline ends. The length of the CDR3 is 14 residues. CDR1 is SGHAT, CDR2 FQNNGV, per germline. CDR3 in amino acids: CASSYGSPGSPLHF. CDR3 DNA sequence: TGTGCCAGCAGCTACGGGTCTCCCGGTTCACCCCTCCACTTT.

This clone was seen at least ten times. The chain has TRBV29-1 and TRBJ1-1; TRBD1 aligns across 11 bases. This CDR3 spans 17 amino acids. Germline CDR1 reads SQVTM; CDR2 reads ANQGSEA. After removal of 4 bases from V and 5 bases from J, the junction contained 15 bases not matched to a gene. CDR3 in DNA: TGCAGCGTTGCCCCCGGGTCCGGACAGGGGGCCGTAACTGAAGCTTTCTTT. Its translation: CSVAPGSGQGAVTEAFF.